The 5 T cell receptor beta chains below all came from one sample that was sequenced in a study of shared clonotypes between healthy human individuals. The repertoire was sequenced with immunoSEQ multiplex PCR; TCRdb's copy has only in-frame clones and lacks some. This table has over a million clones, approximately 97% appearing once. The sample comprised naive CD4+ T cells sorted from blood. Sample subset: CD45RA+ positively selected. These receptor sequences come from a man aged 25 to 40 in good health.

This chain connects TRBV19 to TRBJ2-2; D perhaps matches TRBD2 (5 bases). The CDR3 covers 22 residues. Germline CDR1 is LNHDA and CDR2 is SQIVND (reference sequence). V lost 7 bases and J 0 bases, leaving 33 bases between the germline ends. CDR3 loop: CASKWVGPIRGVYGANTGELFF. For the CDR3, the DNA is TGTGCCAGTAAATGGGTTGGGCCTATACGGGGAGTTTATGGCGCGAACACCGGGGAGCTGTTTTTT.

The CDR3 region has the DNA TGCGCCAGCAGCGGAGGGACGGCCATCGATGAGCAGTTCTTC. Its protein product is CASSGGTAIDEQFF. The chain uses TRBV5-1 and TRBJ2-1; tentative D call: TRBD2 (6 bases). V gave up 4 bases and J gave up 8 bases, with 16 bases separating them. The germline V gene has CDR1 SGHRS and CDR2 YFSETQ. The CDR3 extends over 14 amino acids.

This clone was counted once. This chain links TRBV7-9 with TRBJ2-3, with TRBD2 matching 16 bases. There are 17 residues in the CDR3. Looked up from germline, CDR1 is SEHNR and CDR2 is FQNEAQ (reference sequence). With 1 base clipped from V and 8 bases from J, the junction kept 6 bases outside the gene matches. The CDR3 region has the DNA TGTGCCAGCAGCTTAGGGGGACTAGCGGGAGGGCCAGGTACGCAGTATTTT. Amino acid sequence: CASSLGGLAGGPGTQYF.

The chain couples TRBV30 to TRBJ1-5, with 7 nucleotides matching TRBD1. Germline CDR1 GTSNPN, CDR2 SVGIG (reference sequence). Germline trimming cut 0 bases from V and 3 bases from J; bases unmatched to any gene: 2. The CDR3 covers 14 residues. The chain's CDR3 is CAWSVGQINQPQHF. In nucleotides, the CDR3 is TGTGCCTGGAGTGTGGGACAGATCAATCAGCCCCAGCATTTT.

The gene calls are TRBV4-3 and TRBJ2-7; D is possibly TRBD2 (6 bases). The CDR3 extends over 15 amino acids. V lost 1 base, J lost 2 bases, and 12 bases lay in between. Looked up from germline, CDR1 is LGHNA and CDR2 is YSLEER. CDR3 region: CASSQGRGFTYEQYF. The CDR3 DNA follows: TGCGCCAGCAGCCAAGGTCGGGGGTTCACCTACGAGCAGTACTTC.